This TCR beta chain is drawn from a study of shared clonotypes between healthy human individuals. Trimming stripped 6 bases from V and 8 bases from J, with 19 bases between. The CDR3 consists of 15 residues. The germline gives CDR1 SGHAT, CDR2 FQNNGV. The data were produced by immunoSEQ multiplex PCR, yet TCRdb's version contains in-frame clones alone and is incomplete. The sample contains around 990,000 clones, approximately 80% of which appear only once. The chain links TRBV11-2 to TRBJ1-4, with TRBD1 as a possible D gene (5 bases). What was sequenced was memory CD4+ T cells from PBMCs. Subset described: CD45RA-negative fraction. The source is a man aged 18 to 29 in good health. Some clones in this sample may be carry-over from other donors' samples. The CDR3 region has the DNA TGTGCCAGCAGATCGAATCGGGGTTGGGGGGAAAAACTGTTTTTT. Its protein product is CASRSNRGWGEKLFF.